The TCR beta chain under discussion was sequenced for a study of long-term antiretroviral therapy in people with HIV. At minimum, one pre-ART and two post-ART PBMC samples were obtained from each donor. None of the participants with HIV were treated outside the United States. The authors ran the immunoSEQ assay, v3.0, at survey level. The assay was immunoSEQ multiplex PCR, and TCRdb's table has in-frame clones only and misses some. The repertoire includes tens of thousands of clones, roughly 94% of them detected once, and around 3% sits in the top ten. The CDR3 totals 13 residues. In germline, CDR1 is MGHRA, CDR2 YSYEKL. With V trimmed by 4 bases and J by 3 bases, 3 bases remained unmatched.

The specimen was unsorted PBMCs, collected 5.3 years after starting antiretroviral therapy. The chain links TRBV4-1 to TRBJ2-7; 7 positions match TRBD2. The source is a man between 50 and 59 years old with HIV. CDR3 protein: CASSLGRDYEQYF. As DNA, the CDR3 is TGCGCCAGCAGCCTGGGGAGGGACTACGAGCAGTACTTC.